This T cell receptor (beta chain) originates from a study of CD8+CD57+ T cells in acquired aplastic anemia. Study as a whole: An average of approximately 3.2 ug of DNA was obtained from sorted CD4+ and CD8+ cells.

The study, taken as a whole, reports: Patients shared around 30 CD8+ CDR3 sequences with controls. In CD8+ cells, Simpson's diversity showed no significant difference between patients and controls.

V gave up 4 bases and J gave up 6 bases; unmatched junction bases: 3. Germline V gives CDR1 SNHLY, CDR2 FYNNEI. The CDR3 has 12 amino acids. For CDR3 and TCR beta VDJ profiling, genomic DNA was the template used. Each CDR3 protein is one row after TCRdb ran MiXCR on the reads. This sample yields some 290,000 distinct CDR3 sequences, of which 55% to 60% are seen a single time; roughly 8% belongs to the top ten. This clonotype showed up just a few times. Its antigen remains unidentified. The sequence derives from a human donor with severe aplastic anemia or a healthy control (not recorded which). The sample was sorted CD4+, CD8+, or CD8+CD57+ T cells (not recorded which) from PBMCs. The chain recombines TRBV2 with TRBJ2-7; 7 nucleotides line up with TRBD1. CDR3 in DNA: TGTGCCAGCAGTGGCCAGGGGGTCGAGCAGTACTTC. It specifies CASSGQGVEQYF.